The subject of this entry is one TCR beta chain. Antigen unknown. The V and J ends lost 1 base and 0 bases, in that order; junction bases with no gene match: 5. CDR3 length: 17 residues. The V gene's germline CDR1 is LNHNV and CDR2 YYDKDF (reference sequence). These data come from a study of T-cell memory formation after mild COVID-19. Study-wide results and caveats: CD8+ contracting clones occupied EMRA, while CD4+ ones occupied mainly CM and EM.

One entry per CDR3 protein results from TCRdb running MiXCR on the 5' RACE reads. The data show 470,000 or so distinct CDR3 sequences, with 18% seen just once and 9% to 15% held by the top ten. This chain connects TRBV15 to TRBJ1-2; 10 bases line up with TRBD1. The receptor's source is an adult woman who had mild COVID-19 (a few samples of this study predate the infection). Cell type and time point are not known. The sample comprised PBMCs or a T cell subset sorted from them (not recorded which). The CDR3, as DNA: TGTGCCACCAGCAGAGGGGACAGGGGACGGACTAACTATGGCTACACCTTC. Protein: CATSRGDRGRTNYGYTF. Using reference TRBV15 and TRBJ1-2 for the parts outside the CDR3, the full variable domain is DAMVIQNPRYQVTQFGKPVTLSCSQTLNHNVMYWYQQKSSQAPKLLFHYYDKDFNNEADTPDNFQSRRPNTSFCFLDIRSPGLGDTAMYLCATSRGDRGRTNYGYTFGSGTRLTVV.